These 31 T cell receptor beta chains share one sample of origin, sequenced in a study of beta chain features in type 1 diabetes. The isolated RNA, all of it, was reverse transcribed, so expressed TCRB transcripts were what got sequenced. Data came from immunoSEQ multiplex PCR; TCRdb stores just in-frame clones and leaves some out. The sample carries more than 120,000 clones, about 10% recorded once. Sample: naive CD4+ T cells from blood. The receptors shown here come from a man aged 18 to 29 in good health.

This chain joins TRBV4-2 and TRBJ2-7; 10 nucleotides line up with TRBD1. This CDR3 has 15 amino acids. Germline lookup yields CDR1 LGHNA and CDR2 YNFKEQ. The V and J ends lost 5 bases and 2 bases, in that order; junction bases with no gene match: 6. In nucleotides, the CDR3 is TGTGCCAGCAGCACGGGACAGGGGCCAACCTACGAGCAGTACTTC. It encodes CASSTGQGPTYEQYF.

This clone was seen a handful of times. The V call is TRBV5-4, the J call TRBJ1-2; D gene uncertain. Trimming stripped 1 base from V and 2 bases from J, with 9 bases between. The germline gives CDR1 SGHNT, CDR2 YYREEE (reference sequence). The CDR3 is 14 amino acids. CDR3 in amino acids: CASSLSGGNYGYTF. Here the CDR3 DNA reads TGTGCCAGCAGCTTGTCGGGCGGGAACTATGGCTACACCTTC. The full variable domain, with the rest looked up from reference TRBV5-4 and TRBJ1-2, is ETGVTQSPTHLIKTRGQQVTLRCSSQSGHNTVSWYQQALGQGPQFIFQYYREEENGRGNFPPRFSGLQFPNYSSELNVNALELDDSALYLCASSLSGGNYGYTFGSGTRLTVV.

This clone was counted between two and nine times. The rearrangement joins TRBV7-9 to TRBJ1-2; no clear D gene. Germline-derived CDR1 and CDR2 are SEHNR and FQNEAQ (reference sequence). Trimming cost V 3 bases and J 8 bases, with 13 bases left between them. This CDR3 region has 13 residues. CDR3 DNA: TGTGCCAGCAGCTTTGAATCCCATCGGGGCTACACCTTC. It translates to CASSFESHRGYTF.

This clone was detected ten times or more. The chain recombines TRBV10-3 with TRBJ1-1, with 9 bases matching TRBD1. The CDR3 has 13 residues. Germline CDR1 is ENHRY and CDR2 is SYGVKD. Germline trimming cut 6 bases from V and 5 bases from J; bases unmatched to any gene: 4. This chain's CDR3 is CAIRGQGVTEAFF. The CDR3 DNA reads as TGTGCCATCAGGGGACAGGGAGTAACTGAAGCTTTCTTT.

This clone came up many times. In DNA form, the CDR3 reads TGTGCCAGCAGCAAGACTAGCGGGGTGAATGAGCAGTTCTTC. This encodes CASSKTSGVNEQFF. The V gene is TRBV7-7, the J gene TRBJ2-1, with TRBD2 matching over 11 bases. Trimming removed 5 bases from V and 7 bases from J; junction bases left unmatched: 4. Germline assignment: CDR1 SSHAT and CDR2 FNYEAQ (reference sequence). This CDR3 is built from 14 residues.

The rearrangement joins TRBV5-1 to TRBJ1-2; perhaps TRBD1 as D (5 bases). Trimming took off 6 bases at V and 3 bases at J, with 12 bases between the two ends. Germline loops: CDR1 SGHRS, CDR2 YFSETQ. The CDR3 is 13 amino acids. This chain's CDR3 is CASKTGGDYGYTF. In DNA form, the CDR3 reads TGCGCCAGCAAAACCGGGGGGGACTATGGCTACACCTTC. Looking up the rest from reference TRBV5-1 and TRBJ1-2 gives the full variable domain: KAGVTQTPRYLIKTRGQQVTLSCSPISGHRSVSWYQQTPGQGLQFLFEYFSETQRNKGNFPGRFSGRQFSNSRSEMNVSTLELGDSALYLCASKTGGDYGYTFGSGTRLTVV.

This clone showed up just a few times. The rearrangement links TRBV28 to TRBJ1-2; the D is unclear. The germline V gene encodes CDR1 MDHEN and CDR2 SYDVKM. The germline V and J ends were trimmed by 6 bases and 4 bases, with 6 bases remaining between them. The CDR3 is 11 amino acids. CDR3 bases: TGTGCCAGCAGCGAGATCTATGGCTACACCTTC. Its translation: CASSEIYGYTF.

V is TRBV7-2 and J is TRBJ2-7; possibly TRBD1 for D (5 bases). Trimming removed 1 base from V and 4 bases from J, with 14 bases in between. Germline V gene data show CDR1 as SGHTA and CDR2 as FQGNSA. This CDR3 is 15 amino acids long. CDR3 coding DNA: TGTGCCAGCAGCTTAGTTGTGTCAGGGATGTACGAGCAGTACTTC. It codes for CASSLVVSGMYEQYF.

The rearrangement uses TRBV14 and TRBJ1-1; TRBD1 might be the D (6 bases). The CDR3 covers 14 residues. The germline gives CDR1 SGHDN, CDR2 FVKESK. The ends were cut back, 5 bases at V and 4 bases at J, with 14 bases in the middle. In DNA, the CDR3 is TGTGCCAGCAGCTTTCAACAGGGTGTCACTGAAGCTTTCTTT. This sequence encodes CASSFQQGVTEAFF.

This clone was observed a few times. V and J are TRBV2 and TRBJ2-1; 8 bases are a match to TRBD1. CDR3 length equals 15 residues. Germline V gives CDR1 SNHLY, CDR2 FYNNEI. V lost 2 bases and J lost 1; bases outside the gene matches: 1. CDR3 in DNA: TGTGCCAGCAGTGAAAACAGGGGGTCCTACAATGAGCAGTTCTTC. It specifies CASSENRGSYNEQFF. The complete variable domain, with remaining parts taken from reference TRBV2 and TRBJ2-1, reads EPEVTQTPSHQVTQMGQEVILRCVPISNHLYFYWYRQILGQKVEFLVSFYNNEISEKSEIFDDQFSVERPDGSNFTLKIRSTKLEDSAMYFCASSENRGSYNEQFFGPGTRLTVL.

The sample holds a few counts of this clone. V usage is TRBV7-3 and J usage is TRBJ1-2, with D uncertain. With 4 bases removed from V and 0 bases from J, the gap between germline ends came to 18 bases. The CDR3 has 17 amino acids. The V gene's germline CDR1 is SGHTA and CDR2 FQGTGA. The chain's CDR3 is CASSSYTLTGANYGYTF. CDR3 nucleotide sequence: TGTGCCAGCAGCTCCTATACTCTCACGGGAGCTAACTATGGCTACACCTTC.

J is TRBJ2-5 and V is TRBV28; 7 positions match TRBD1. Germline loops: CDR1 MDHEN, CDR2 SYDVKM. The trim removed 3 bases at V and 5 bases at J, leaving 12 bases unmatched. The CDR3 extends over 16 amino acids. The DNA for the CDR3 is TGTGCCAGCAGTTTGGCCAGTCGACAGGGCGCGGAGACCCAGTACTTC. Amino acid sequence: CASSLASRQGAETQYF.

The rearrangement joins TRBV9 to TRBJ1-6, with D unresolved. CDR1 and CDR2 (germline): SGDLS, YYNGEE. This CDR3 is built from 15 residues. V was clipped by 4 bases and J by 5 bases, with 13 bases between them. The CDR3 sequence: CASSSTGRDNSPLHF. In DNA, the CDR3 is TGTGCCAGCAGCTCCACCGGGAGGGATAATTCACCCCTCCACTTT.

This clone has a handful of counts. The chain couples TRBV2 to TRBJ1-5, with 7 positions matching TRBD1. The CDR3 sequence is 14 residues long. Losses at the gene ends were 4 bases for V and 7 bases for J; bases not matched to a gene: 7. CDR1 is SNHLY and CDR2 is FYNNEI in the germline V gene. For the CDR3, the DNA is TGTGCCAGCAGTGGGACAGGTGGGATACAGCCCCAGCATTTT. It translates to CASSGTGGIQPQHF.

Ten or more counts support this clone. The chain has TRBV30 and TRBJ1-2, with D possibly being TRBD1 (6 bases). Per the germline V gene, CDR1 is GTSNPN and CDR2 is SVGIG (reference sequence). This CDR3 is 13 amino acids long. Trimming shortened V by 3 bases and J by 6 bases, and 14 bases separated the two germline ends. This CDR3 is CAWSLGTLDGYTF. In DNA, the CDR3 is TGTGCCTGGAGCCTTGGGACACTCGATGGCTACACCTTC.

This chain uses TRBV7-4 with TRBJ2-7; D possibly corresponds to TRBD1 (5 bases). This CDR3 contains 16 residues. Germline V gene sequence: CDR1 SGHVT, CDR2 SQSDAQ. Between the trimmed V and J ends, which lost 4 bases and 6 bases, there was a span of 22 bases. The CDR3 bases are TGTGCCAGCAGCTCCGGTGGCAGGGTCCGTGTCTGCGAGCAGTACTTC. As protein: CASSSGGRVRVCEQYF.

This sequence joins TRBV6-5 and TRBJ2-5; 9 positions agree with TRBD1. The trim removed 4 bases at V and 3 bases at J, leaving 9 bases unmatched. The CDR3 has 16 amino acids. The germline gives CDR1 MNHEY, CDR2 SVGAGI. The CDR3 loop reads CASSWDRVREKETQYF. CDR3 DNA sequence: TGTGCCAGCAGTTGGGACAGGGTGAGGGAAAAAGAGACCCAGTACTTC.

This clone has more than one count but fewer than ten. The J gene is TRBJ1-2, the V gene TRBV6-1; a possible D gene is TRBD1 (6 bases). V lost 2 bases and J 4 bases, leaving 14 bases between the germline ends. The CDR3 totals 15 residues. Looked up from germline, CDR1 is MNHNS and CDR2 is SASEGT. The DNA of the CDR3 is TGTGCCAGCAGTGAACGTACAGGGTTGGGCTATGGCTACACCTTC. This encodes CASSERTGLGYGYTF.

This clone was detected only a few times. This rearrangement joins TRBV2 to TRBJ1-4, with TRBD1 identical over 11 bases. The V segment lost 10 bases and the J segment 5 bases; nucleotides outside the gene matches: 6. The length of the CDR3 is 14 residues. Germline V gene lookup returns CDR1 SNHLY and CDR2 FYNNEI. As DNA, the CDR3 is TGTGCCACCTCCAGGGACAGGGGGAATGAAAAACTGTTTTTT. Protein: CATSRDRGNEKLFF.

This sequence joins TRBV28 and TRBJ2-7; a weak D match, TRBD1 (7 bases). The germline V gene encodes CDR1 MDHEN and CDR2 SYDVKM. Between the trimmed V and J ends, which lost 6 bases and 6 bases, there was a span of 18 bases. The CDR3 runs to 14 residues. CDR3 sequence: CASSSGGRLIEQYF. The CDR3 DNA reads TGTGCCAGCAGCTCAGGGGGGCGGTTGATCGAGCAGTACTTC.

This chain joins TRBV11-2 and TRBJ1-1; TRBD1 might be the D (6 bases). The CDR3 extends over 14 amino acids. The germline V gene encodes CDR1 SGHAT and CDR2 FQNNGV. Trimming cost V 1 base and J 4 bases, with 10 bases left between them. The CDR3 sequence: CASSLVGGRTEAFF. For the CDR3, the DNA is TGTGCCAGCAGCTTAGTGGGGGGGCGCACTGAAGCTTTCTTT.

The V call is TRBV6-6, the J call TRBJ2-3; 7 positions match TRBD2. Trimming removed 8 bases from V and 0 bases from J; junction bases left unmatched: 5. CDR1 is MNHNY, CDR2 SVGAGI, per germline (reference sequence). The CDR3 is 14 residues long. CDR3 residues: CASGEGSSTDTQYF. The CDR3 DNA is TGTGCCAGCGGGGAGGGGTCTAGCACAGATACGCAGTATTTT.

This clone was picked up a small number of times. The chain employs TRBV7-2 and TRBJ2-5; 7 nucleotides align to TRBD1. This CDR3 comprises 15 residues. Losses at the gene ends were 1 base for V and 2 bases for J; bases not matched to a gene: 4. Germline lookup yields CDR1 SGHTA and CDR2 FQGNSA. The CDR3 is CASSLGRQGQETQYF. The CDR3 DNA follows: TGTGCCAGCAGCTTAGGGAGACAGGGTCAAGAGACCCAGTACTTC.

This clone has only a few counts. The sample carries other DNA sequences with the same CDR3. This rearrangement joins TRBV18 to TRBJ2-3; 9 bases are shared with TRBD2. Germline loops: CDR1 KGHSH, CDR2 LQKENI. The CDR3 is 16 amino acids. Trimming took 0 bases from V and 1 from J; bases not matched to a gene: 2. The CDR3 here is CASSPPSSGGTDTQYF. CDR3 nucleotides: TGTGCCAGCTCACCACCTTCTAGCGGGGGCACAGATACGCAGTATTTT.

The chain recombines TRBV10-1 with TRBJ2-7; D might be TRBD2 (6 bases). The V gene's germline CDR1 is WNHNN and CDR2 SYGVQD (reference sequence). The CDR3 runs 15 residues. V was clipped by 6 bases and J by 2 bases, with 17 bases between them. DNA for the CDR3: TGCGCCAGCAGCCCGGGGGACTCCTCTGCCTACGAGCAGTACTTC. This encodes CASSPGDSSAYEQYF.

This clone was counted a few times. The chain has TRBV7-2 and TRBJ2-3, with 9 bases fitting TRBD2. The CDR3 is 15 residues long. Germline CDR1 reads SGHTA; CDR2 reads FQGNSA. V lost 3 bases and J lost 3; bases outside the gene matches: 4. The CDR3 region has the DNA TGTGCCAGCAGCTTCTTAGGACTAGCGACAGATACGCAGTATTTT. Its translation: CASSFLGLATDTQYF.

This clone was recorded at least ten times. This chain links TRBV10-3 with TRBJ2-6; D is ambiguous. Germline-derived CDR1 and CDR2 are ENHRY and SYGVKD. The CDR3 is made up of 15 amino acids. V lost 4 bases to trimming and J lost 0 bases, with 7 bases between them. The CDR3 sequence is CAISVSISGANVLTF. CDR3 sequence (DNA): TGTGCCATCAGTGTTTCTATCTCTGGGGCCAACGTCCTGACTTTC.

This clone was picked up a small number of times. V is TRBV2 and J is TRBJ1-5, with D unresolved. Germline-derived CDR1 and CDR2 are SNHLY and FYNNEI. The CDR3 has 13 residues. V gave up 7 bases and J gave up 6 bases, with 13 bases separating them. The CDR3 loop is CASMAREGQPQHF. The CDR3 nucleotides are TGTGCCAGCATGGCGAGGGAGGGTCAGCCCCAGCATTTT.

This clone was counted between two and nine times. The chain uses TRBV11-2 and TRBJ2-3; D might be TRBD2 (6 bases). Trimming cost V 5 bases and J 4 bases, with 10 bases left between them. Per the germline V gene, CDR1 is SGHAT and CDR2 is FQNNGV. CDR3 length: 13 amino acids. In nucleotides, the CDR3 is TGTGCCAGCAGCCCGAGGAGGGCAGATACGCAGTATTTT. The encoded protein is CASSPRRADTQYF.

The chain recombines TRBV7-2 with TRBJ2-3; D call uncertain. The CDR3 sequence is 14 residues long. V lost 0 bases to trimming and J lost 6 bases, with 10 bases between them. Germline values: CDR1 SGHTA, CDR2 FQGNSA. The CDR3 region has the DNA TGTGCCAGCAGCTTAGCGCAACCTAGGGATACGCAGTATTTT. It translates to CASSLAQPRDTQYF.

J is TRBJ2-5 and V is TRBV18; TRBD1 matches at 7 bases. V shed 5 bases, J shed 3 bases, and the junction held 6 bases outside the gene matches. The CDR3 spans 14 residues. Germline lookup yields CDR1 KGHSH and CDR2 LQKENI. CDR3 residues: CASSSGTAKETQYF. The CDR3 nucleotides are TGTGCCAGCTCATCCGGGACAGCCAAAGAGACCCAGTACTTC.